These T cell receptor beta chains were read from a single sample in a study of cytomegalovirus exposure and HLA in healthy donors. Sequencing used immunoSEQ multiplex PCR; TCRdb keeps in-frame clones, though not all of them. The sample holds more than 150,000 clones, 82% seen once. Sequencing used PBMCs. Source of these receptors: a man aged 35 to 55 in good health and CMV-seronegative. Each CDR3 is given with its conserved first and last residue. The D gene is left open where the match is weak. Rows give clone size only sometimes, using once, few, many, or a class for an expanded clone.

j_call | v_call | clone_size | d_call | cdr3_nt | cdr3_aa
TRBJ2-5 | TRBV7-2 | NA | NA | TGTGCCAGCAGCTTAGGATTAAGTCTGGGGCTGGAGACCCAGTACTTC | CASSLGLSLGLETQYF
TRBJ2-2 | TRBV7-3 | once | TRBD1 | TGTGCCAGCAGCTTAATTGCGGGACAGGGGACCGGGGAGCTGTTTTTT | CASSLIAGQGTGELFF
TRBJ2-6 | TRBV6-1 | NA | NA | TGTGCCAGCAGTGAAGAGCGGCCTGGGGCCAACGTCCTGACTTTC | CASSEERPGANVLTF
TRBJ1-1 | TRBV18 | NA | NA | TGTGCCAGCCAACCGGCCGCGGGGGCGAACACTGAAGCTTTCTTT | CASQPAAGANTEAFF
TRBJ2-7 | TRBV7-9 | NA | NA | TGTGCCAGCAGCTTAGGGGACTGGGAGCAGTACTTC | CASSLGDWEQYF
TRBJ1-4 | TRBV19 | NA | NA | TGTGCCAGTAATTCAGCAACTAATGAAAAACTGTTTTTT | CASNSATNEKLFF
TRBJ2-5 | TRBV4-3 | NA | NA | TGCGCCAGCAGCCAAGACAGCCAAGAGACCCAGTACTTC | CASSQDSQETQYF
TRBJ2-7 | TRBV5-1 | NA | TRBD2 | TGCGCCAGCAGCTTGCTCACAGTAGGCGGGGGCGAGCAGTACTTC | CASSLLTVGGGEQYF
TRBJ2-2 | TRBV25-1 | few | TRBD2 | TGTGCCAGCAGGAGCGGGAGGATGGGAACCGGGGAGCTGTTTTTT | CASRSGRMGTGELFF
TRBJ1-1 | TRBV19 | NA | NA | TGTGCCAGTAGCCCCAGTCTTAACACTGAAGCTTTCTTT | CASSPSLNTEAFF
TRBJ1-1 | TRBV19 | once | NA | TGTGCCAGTATTCCTGGAAAAGGGGGTTACACTGAAGCTTTCTTT | CASIPGKGGYTEAFF
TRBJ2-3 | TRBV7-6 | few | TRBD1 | TGTGCCAGCAGGCCCGGACAGGAGTCCACAGATACGCAGTATTTT | CASRPGQESTDTQYF
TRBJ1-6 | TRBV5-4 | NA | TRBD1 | TGTGCCAGCAGCCCTCTTTCCGGGACAGGGGTCAATTCACCCCTCCACTTT | CASSPLSGTGVNSPLHF
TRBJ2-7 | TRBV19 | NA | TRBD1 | TGTGCCAGTAGAGGACAGGAAGTATACGAGCAGTACTTC | CASRGQEVYEQYF
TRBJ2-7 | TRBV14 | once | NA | TGTGCCAGCAGCCTCCTCTTTGCGGGGGAGCAGTACTTC | CASSLLFAGEQYF
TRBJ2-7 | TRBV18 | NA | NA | TGTGCCAGCGCAAGAGGATCGGGAGACGAGCAGTACTTC | CASARGSGDEQYF
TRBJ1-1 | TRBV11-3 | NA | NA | TGTGCCAGCAGCTTAGTTGGTCCAGGGAGGACTGAAGCTTTCTTT | CASSLVGPGRTEAFF
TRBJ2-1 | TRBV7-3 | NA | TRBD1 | TGTGCCAGCAGCTTAAGTCGGACAGGGGCCGGGGATGAGCAGTTCTTC | CASSLSRTGAGDEQFF
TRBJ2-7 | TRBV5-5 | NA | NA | TGTGCCAGCAGCTGGGAGGTGGGTCACGAGCAGTACTTC | CASSWEVGHEQYF
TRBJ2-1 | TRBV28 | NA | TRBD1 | TGTGCCAGCAGTTCCGGACAGGGCGGCTACAATGAGCAGTTCTTC | CASSSGQGGYNEQFF
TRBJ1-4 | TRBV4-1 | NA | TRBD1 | TGCGCCAGCAGCCCCAGGGGGCAATGGAGTGAAAAACTGTTTTTT | CASSPRGQWSEKLFF
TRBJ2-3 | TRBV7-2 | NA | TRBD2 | TGTGCCAGCAGCTTAAGCGGGGGGACAAATACGCAGTATTTT | CASSLSGGTNTQYF
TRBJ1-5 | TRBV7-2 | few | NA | TGTGCCAGCAGCTTAGCGCAGCGGGGTCAGCCCCAGCATTTT | CASSLAQRGQPQHF
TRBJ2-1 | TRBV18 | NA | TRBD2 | TGTGCCAGCTCACCACGCATTAGCGGGGGGGGTGCCTACAATGAGCAGTTCTTC | CASSPRISGGGAYNEQFF
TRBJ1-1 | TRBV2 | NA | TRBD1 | TGTGCCAGCAGGCGCCAGGGGGCAGGCACTGAAGCTTTCTTT | CASRRQGAGTEAFF
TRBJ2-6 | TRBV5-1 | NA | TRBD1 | TGCGCCAGCAGCTTCAAAACCGGACAGGGATCCGGGGCCAACGTCCTGACTTTC | CASSFKTGQGSGANVLTF
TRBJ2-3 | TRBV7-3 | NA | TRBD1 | TGTGCCAGCAGCGCGCCGGGACAGGGGGCAGGAAATACGCAGTATTTT | CASSAPGQGAGNTQYF
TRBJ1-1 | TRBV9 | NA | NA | TGTGCCAGCAACCCGCCTGGGAGTACTGAAGCTTTCTTT | CASNPPGSTEAFF
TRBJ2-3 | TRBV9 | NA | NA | TGTGCCAGCAGCGTAGATTCCCCCCAGGGAACAGATACGCAGTATTTT | CASSVDSPQGTDTQYF
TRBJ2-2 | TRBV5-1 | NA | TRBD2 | TGCGCCAGCAGCTCTGGGACTAGCGGAGGAGGAAACCCGTCAATGAACACCGGGGAGCTGTTTTTT | CASSSGTSGGGNPSMNTGELFF
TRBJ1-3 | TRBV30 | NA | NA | TGTGCCTGGAGTATCGAACAGGGAAACACCATATATTTT | CAWSIEQGNTIYF
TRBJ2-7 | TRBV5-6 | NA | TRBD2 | TGTGCCAGCAGCCCCGGGGGCCGAGCGGGAGGACGACACGAGCAGTACTTC | CASSPGGRAGGRHEQYF
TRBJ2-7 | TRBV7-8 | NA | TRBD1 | TGTGCCAGCAGCTCGCCGGGACAGGGATCCCACGAGCAGTACTTC | CASSSPGQGSHEQYF